Shown below are 26 T cell receptor beta chains from a single sample sequenced in a study of shared T cell receptors in the human thymus. This table comes from immunoSEQ multiplex PCR, and its TCRdb copy is limited to in-frame clones, with some not included. The sample holds just under 550,000 clones, around three quarters seen once. The same data also contributed to another study, on human thymus T cells.

The source material was thymocytes. These receptors were collected from a boy in the first two years of life with a congenital heart defect.

The chain employs TRBV6-4 and TRBJ2-1, with 9 nucleotides matching TRBD1. The CDR3 contains 15 residues. Germline values: CDR1 MRHNA, CDR2 SNTAGT. V lost 0 bases to trimming and J lost 8 bases; unmatched junction nucleotides: 5. The chain's CDR3 is CASSDSRTGEDEQFF. Here the CDR3 DNA reads TGTGCCAGCAGTGACTCGAGGACAGGGGAGGATGAGCAGTTCTTC.

J is TRBJ2-4 and V is TRBV28; possible D gene TRBD1, 5 bases. Germline V lookup: CDR1 MDHEN, CDR2 SYDVKM. The ends were cut back, 8 bases at V and 2 bases at J, with 13 bases in the middle. The CDR3 is 14 residues long. The CDR3, as DNA: TGTGCCAGCGGGGCCTTAAGGTCCAAAAACATTCAGTACTTC. It yields the protein CASGALRSKNIQYF.

The V and J genes are TRBV28 and TRBJ1-3; D remains unclear. This CDR3 is built from 19 residues. Trimming removed 5 bases at V and 0 bases at J, with 23 bases between. CDR1 is MDHEN and CDR2 is SYDVKM in the germline V gene. CDR3: CASSHHREHGSGSGNTIYF. CDR3 nucleotide sequence: TGTGCCAGCAGTCATCACCGGGAGCACGGGTCGGGCTCTGGAAACACCATATATTTT.

The chain employs TRBV4-2 and TRBJ2-4; tentatively, D is TRBD2 (6 bases). The germline V gene encodes CDR1 LGHNA and CDR2 YNFKEQ. This CDR3 comprises 13 residues. V gave up 4 bases and J gave up 10 bases, with 14 bases separating them. In DNA form, the CDR3 reads TGTGCCAGCAGCCGGATCTACCGGGGGATTCAGTACTTC. It encodes CASSRIYRGIQYF.

The CDR3 sequence: CASEARTELSFF. The CDR3 coding sequence is TGTGCCAGCGAGGCCCGGACAGAGCTTTCTTTCTTT. This rearrangement joins TRBV2 to TRBJ1-1; D possibly corresponds to TRBD1 (6 bases). This CDR3 is built from 12 residues. Between the trimmed V and J ends, which lost 8 bases and 12 bases, there was a span of 19 bases. CDR1 and CDR2 (germline): SNHLY, FYNNEI. Supplemented by reference TRBV2 and TRBJ1-1, the full variable domain reads EPEVTQTPSHQVTQMGQEVILRCVPISNHLYFYWYRQILGQKVEFLVSFYNNEISEKSEIFDDQFSVERPDGSNFTLKIRSTKLEDSAMYFCASEARTELSFFGQGTRLTVV.

This sequence joins TRBV13 and TRBJ2-3; 10 nucleotides agree with TRBD2. Germline assignment: CDR1 PRHDT and CDR2 FYEKMQ (reference sequence). This CDR3 comprises 14 residues. Unmatched junction bases numbered 2, after V lost 6 bases and J lost 2 bases. CDR3 region: CASRLAGFTDTQYF. The CDR3 nucleotides read TGTGCCAGCAGACTAGCGGGATTCACAGATACGCAGTATTTT.

This clone was found once. The rearrangement uses TRBV6-6 and TRBJ2-5; D may be TRBD2 (7 bases). V dropped 2 bases and J dropped 1 base, with 14 bases sitting between them. This CDR3 comprises 16 residues. Germline-derived CDR1 and CDR2 are MNHNY and SVGAGI (reference sequence). CDR3 protein: CASSYGAGEGQETQYF. CDR3 in DNA: TGTGCCAGCAGTTACGGGGCAGGGGAGGGCCAAGAGACCCAGTACTTC.

This chain connects TRBV18 to TRBJ2-7; the match to TRBD1 covers 9 bases. The CDR3 runs 15 residues. Losses at the gene ends were 2 bases for V and 2 bases for J; bases not matched to a gene: 4. Germline V gives CDR1 KGHSH, CDR2 LQKENI. CDR3 in DNA: TGTGCCAGCTCACCATCGGGACAGGGCCCCTACGAGCAGTACTTC. Its protein product is CASSPSGQGPYEQYF.

The chain has TRBV27 and TRBJ1-1; 7 bases are shared with TRBD1. Germline lookup yields CDR1 MNHEY and CDR2 SMNVEV (reference sequence). Trimming removed 6 bases from V and 4 bases from J; junction bases left unmatched: 8. CDR3 size: 14 residues. The DNA for the CDR3 is TGTGCCAGCAGCACAGGGGTTCAGAGCACTGAAGCTTTCTTT. Its translation: CASSTGVQSTEAFF.

The chain links TRBV5-8 to TRBJ2-5, with 8 bases fitting TRBD1. The CDR3 has 13 residues. Trimming at V came to 4 bases and at J to 2 bases, leaving 1 base not matched to a gene. Germline V gene data show CDR1 as SGHTS and CDR2 as YDEGEE. The chain's CDR3 is CASSRDRQETQYF. The CDR3 nucleotides read TGTGCCAGCAGCCGGGACAGGCAAGAGACCCAGTACTTC. Complete variable domain (other parts from reference TRBV5-8 and TRBJ2-5): EAGVTQSPTHLIKTRGQQATLRCSPISGHTSVYWYQQALGLGLQFLLWYDEGEERNRGNFPPRFSGRQFPNYSSELNVNALELEDSALYLCASSRDRQETQYFGPGTRLLVL.

The V and J genes are TRBV28 and TRBJ1-1; a possible D gene is TRBD1 (5 bases). Deletions cut 5 bases from V and 0 bases from J, with 10 bases between. The germline V gene encodes CDR1 MDHEN and CDR2 SYDVKM. The CDR3 consists of 14 residues. The CDR3 reads CASSLDSMNTEAFF. The CDR3 DNA is TGTGCCAGCAGTCTCGACAGTATGAACACTGAAGCTTTCTTT.

The chain couples TRBV21-1 to TRBJ1-2. TRBV21-1 is tagged as a pseudogene. CDR3 size: 15 residues. CDR3 in DNA: TGTGCCAGCAGCGCCGGCCCCCCTGGGAGGAATGGCTACACCTTC. Translated, it gives CASSAGPPGRNGYTF.

This chain links TRBV19 with TRBJ1-1; no reliable D call. V was pared by 4 bases and J by 0 bases, with 12 bases between. The CDR3 extends over 15 amino acids. Germline lookup yields CDR1 LNHDA and CDR2 SQIVND (reference sequence). The CDR3 here is CASSTQRGMNTEAFF. Written as DNA, the CDR3 is TGTGCCAGTAGTACTCAGCGGGGTATGAACACTGAAGCTTTCTTT.

CDR3 sequence reads: CASSLISSGRFSDTQYF. CDR3 DNA sequence: TGTGCCAGCAGTTTAATATCTAGCGGGAGGTTCTCAGATACGCAGTATTTT. This chain links TRBV28 with TRBJ2-3; 11 bases are a match to TRBD2. The CDR3 is 17 residues long. With V trimmed by 2 bases and J by 4 bases, 8 bases remained unmatched. Germline CDR1 and CDR2: MDHEN and SYDVKM.

This chain connects TRBV6-1 to TRBJ2-7; D is possibly TRBD2 (6 bases). This CDR3 is 14 amino acids long. Trimming took 3 bases from V and 2 from J, leaving 11 bases between them. Germline loops: CDR1 MNHNS, CDR2 SASEGT. The CDR3 DNA is TGTGCCAGCAGTGAGTCGGGCGGGGCCTACGAGCAGTACTTC. Amino acids: CASSESGGAYEQYF.

This clone was seen only a few times. The genes are TRBV6-6 and TRBJ2-7, with 11 bases lining up with TRBD1. Germline CDR1 MNHNY, CDR2 SVGAGI (reference sequence). The V segment lost 2 bases and the J segment 2 bases; nucleotides outside the gene matches: 2. This CDR3 has 15 residues. The CDR3, as DNA: TGTGCCAGCAGTTACGGGGGACAGGGGGCCTACGAGCAGTACTTC. Protein: CASSYGGQGAYEQYF.

V usage is TRBV10-1 and J usage is TRBJ2-7; TRBD2 agrees at 10 bases. The germline CDR1 and CDR2 sequences are WNHNN and SYGVQD (reference sequence). The CDR3 totals 14 residues. J lost 2 bases, V lost 4 bases, and 2 bases had no gene match. CDR3 in amino acids: CASSVTSGTYEQYF. The CDR3, as DNA: TGCGCCAGCAGTGTCACTAGCGGGACCTACGAGCAGTACTTC.

The chain links TRBV15 to TRBJ2-7; unclear D gene. Trimming took off 3 bases at V and 2 bases at J, with 20 bases between the two ends. CDR1 and CDR2 from the germline V gene are LNHNV and YYDKDF (reference sequence). The CDR3 has 17 residues. CDR3 in amino acids: CATSRTIGWSEPYEQYF. In DNA form, the CDR3 reads TGTGCCACCAGCAGGACCATCGGATGGAGCGAGCCCTACGAGCAGTACTTC.

The chain joins TRBV19 to TRBJ2-4; possible D gene TRBD1, 6 bases. The germline gives CDR1 LNHDA, CDR2 SQIVND (reference sequence). The CDR3 covers 15 residues. The V and J ends lost 7 bases and 3 bases respectively, with 16 bases between them. The CDR3 region is CASKGEPLIKNIQYF. CDR3 nucleotide sequence: TGTGCCAGTAAGGGGGAACCTCTGATCAAAAACATTCAGTACTTC.

The V gene is TRBV30, the J gene TRBJ2-1; 9 nucleotides align to TRBD2. With V trimmed by 1 base and J by 3 bases, 1 base remained unmatched. Germline loops: CDR1 GTSNPN, CDR2 SVGIG (reference sequence). The CDR3 covers 14 residues. The CDR3 DNA sequence: TGTGCCTGGAGTGCTAGCGGGGACTACAATGAGCAGTTCTTC. This translates into CAWSASGDYNEQFF.

J is TRBJ2-1 and V is TRBV2; TRBD2 matches at 8 bases. This CDR3 has 17 residues. The germline gives CDR1 SNHLY, CDR2 FYNNEI. V lost 0 bases to trimming and J lost 5 bases; unmatched junction nucleotides: 9. CDR3 in amino acids: CASSEASGDPEDNEQFF. The CDR3 nucleotides are TGTGCCAGCAGTGAAGCTAGCGGGGACCCGGAGGACAATGAGCAGTTCTTC.

V and J are TRBV12-5 and TRBJ2-1; no clear D. The V and J ends lost 4 bases and 5 bases respectively, with 15 bases between them. Germline CDR1 reads LGHNT; CDR2 reads FRNRAP. The CDR3 has 15 residues. The CDR3 sequence: CASGSPGFVDNEQFF. The CDR3 region has the DNA TGTGCTAGTGGTTCCCCCGGTTTTGTTGACAATGAGCAGTTCTTC.

The genes are TRBV6-5 and TRBJ1-3, with D maybe TRBD1 (6 bases). The CDR3 sequence is 15 residues long. Germline-derived CDR1 and CDR2 are MNHEY and SVGAGI. The V end lost 6 bases, the J end lost 2 bases, and 14 bases lay between the germline ends. In DNA, the CDR3 is TGTGCCAGCAGCAGAAACGGACAGCCTGGAAACACCATATATTTT. It yields the protein CASSRNGQPGNTIYF.

V and J are TRBV7-6 and TRBJ2-1; TRBD2 agrees at 8 bases. The J segment lost 4 bases and the V segment lost 5 bases, leaving 7 bases of the junction unmatched. Germline V CDR1 and CDR2: SGHVS, FNYEAQ. The CDR3 runs 15 residues. CDR3 sequence reads: CASSSPGLEYNEQFF. DNA of the CDR3: TGTGCCAGCAGCAGCCCGGGACTAGAGTACAATGAGCAGTTCTTC.

The genes are TRBV5-4 and TRBJ2-3, with D maybe TRBD2 (6 bases). The V end lost 4 bases, the J end lost 5 bases, and 23 bases lay between the germline ends. Germline V gene sequence: CDR1 SGHNT, CDR2 YYREEE (reference sequence). This CDR3 contains 17 residues. CDR3 sequence reads: CASSHPLEGGKGDTQYF. The CDR3 DNA follows: TGTGCCAGCAGCCATCCTCTTGAGGGCGGGAAGGGAGATACGCAGTATTTT.

The chain combines TRBV4-3 with TRBJ2-1; D perhaps matches TRBD2 (6 bases). CDR3 length: 16 residues. Germline loops: CDR1 LGHNA, CDR2 YSLEER. V lost 4 bases and J lost 4, with 17 bases in between. The CDR3 DNA reads as TGCGCCAGCAGCCCCCGGGTCGGCGGGGTGTACAATGAGCAGTTCTTC. Protein sequence: CASSPRVGGVYNEQFF.